The 2 T cell receptor beta chains below come from one sample, sequenced in a study of blood T cell repertoires in COVID-19. TCRdb keeps only in-frame clones here, not all; method: immunoSEQ multiplex PCR. The sample lists about 430,000 clones; about 90% were seen once. Material: peripheral blood. The receptors shown here come from a man between 18 and 29 years old with COVID-19, enrolled during active disease.

The rearrangement links TRBV6-5 to TRBJ1-1, with unresolved D. The V end was cut by 6 bases, the J end by 4 bases, with 18 bases between. Germline CDR1 MNHEY, CDR2 SVGAGI. This CDR3 contains 15 residues. CDR3 in amino acids: CASSFTVLAITEAFF. In DNA form, the CDR3 reads TGTGCCAGCAGCTTTACAGTTCTGGCCATCACTGAAGCTTTCTTT.

The chain links TRBV7-8 to TRBJ2-7; 7 bases align to TRBD2. The CDR3 runs to 13 residues. Germline values: CDR1 SGHVS, CDR2 FQNEAQ. V shed 5 bases, J shed 7 bases, and the junction held 8 bases outside the gene matches. CDR3 protein: CASSGTTREEQYF. CDR3 bases: TGTGCCAGCAGCGGGACTACCCGTGAGGAGCAGTACTTC.